Below are 32 T cell receptor beta chains sequenced from a single sample in a study of cytomegalovirus exposure and HLA in healthy donors. Using immunoSEQ multiplex PCR, the repertoire was profiled, and TCRdb retains in-frame clones only, with some absent. The sample shows roughly 56,000 clones, around 94% of them seen only once. Sequencing was carried out using PBMCs. The receptor set was obtained from a man aged 18 to 35 in good health and CMV-seronegative.

This sequence joins TRBV20-1 and TRBJ2-5; D is perhaps TRBD1 (6 bases). The ends were cut back, 4 bases at V and 4 bases at J, with 7 bases in the middle. From germline, CDR1 is DFQATT and CDR2 SNEGSKA (reference sequence). The CDR3 is made up of 11 amino acids. The CDR3 DNA is TGCAGTGCTATCAGGGGAGAGACCCAGTACTTC. Its translation is CSAIRGETQYF.

Here the CDR3 DNA reads TGTGCCAGCAGTTTATCATTCGCAGGGAGGTTTCAGCCCCAGCATTTT. Translation gives CASSLSFAGRFQPQHF. The chain couples TRBV27 to TRBJ1-5, with a possible D match to TRBD1 (5 bases). V lost 0 bases and J 6 bases, leaving 15 bases between the germline ends. The V gene's germline CDR1 is MNHEY and CDR2 SMNVEV (reference sequence). The length of the CDR3 is 16 residues.

This sequence joins TRBV19 and TRBJ2-6, with D maybe TRBD1 (6 bases). The CDR3 is made up of 21 amino acids. Germline V gene sequence: CDR1 LNHDA, CDR2 SQIVND (reference sequence). Trimming shortened V by 3 bases and J by 0 bases, and 24 bases separated the two germline ends. The CDR3 is CASSIRGNVLRGYSGANVLTF. In nucleotides, the CDR3 is TGTGCCAGTAGTATCCGGGGAAACGTACTCAGGGGTTACTCTGGGGCCAACGTCCTGACTTTC.

The V and J genes are TRBV6-6 and TRBJ2-6; possible D gene TRBD2, 5 bases. V lost 1 base and J 4 bases, leaving 8 bases between the germline ends. Germline V CDR1 and CDR2: MNHNY, SVGAGI (reference sequence). This CDR3 spans 15 amino acids. The CDR3 DNA sequence: TGTGCCAGCAGTTACTTGGGAGTCGGGGCCAACGTCCTGACTTTC. It encodes CASSYLGVGANVLTF.

The V and J genes are TRBV19 and TRBJ1-5; tentatively, D is TRBD1 (5 bases). V was clipped by 6 bases and J by 3 bases, with 15 bases between them. This CDR3 comprises 15 residues. Germline values: CDR1 LNHDA, CDR2 SQIVND (reference sequence). In DNA form, the CDR3 reads TGTGCCAGTAGCAAGGGGCTTCTGGACAATCAGCCCCAGCATTTT. Translated: CASSKGLLDNQPQHF.

The chain carries TRBV7-9 and TRBJ1-2, with 8 bases identical to TRBD1. Germline V lookup: CDR1 SEHNR, CDR2 FQNEAQ (reference sequence). The ends lost 0 bases at V and 3 bases at J; junction bases unmatched: 0. The CDR3 runs 14 residues. CDR3 sequence reads: CASSLAQGDYGYTF. CDR3 nucleotides: TGTGCCAGCAGCTTAGCACAGGGGGACTATGGCTACACCTTC. The full variable domain, completed using reference TRBV7-9 and TRBJ1-2, is DTGVSQNPRHKITKRGQNVTFRCDPISEHNRLYWYRQTLGQGPEFLTYFQNEAQLEKSRLLSDRFSAERPKGSFSTLEIQRTEQGDSAMYLCASSLAQGDYGYTFGSGTRLTVV.

The genes are TRBV27 and TRBJ2-1, with D perhaps matching TRBD2 (6 bases). The germline V and J ends were trimmed by 3 bases and 4 bases, with 10 bases remaining between them. Germline V gene sequence: CDR1 MNHEY, CDR2 SMNVEV (reference sequence). This CDR3 spans 14 amino acids. The CDR3 here is CASSFLGTYNEQFF. DNA for the CDR3: TGTGCCAGCAGTTTTCTAGGGACTTACAATGAGCAGTTCTTC.

This chain uses TRBV27 with TRBJ2-7, with TRBD2 identical over 9 bases. The V gene's germline CDR1 is MNHEY and CDR2 SMNVEV (reference sequence). V lost 1 base and J lost 5; bases outside the gene matches: 9. CDR3 length: 16 residues. The CDR3 loop reads CASSLYSSGATNEQYF. The CDR3 DNA is TGTGCCAGCAGTTTATACTCTAGCGGGGCGACCAACGAGCAGTACTTC.

In its sample, this clone was seen a few times. The chain couples TRBV5-1 to TRBJ2-7; TRBD1 agrees at 8 bases. The CDR3 contains 15 residues. Trimming at V came to 3 bases and at J to 6 bases, leaving 11 bases not matched to a gene. Germline V gene sequence: CDR1 SGHRS, CDR2 YFSETQ. The CDR3 region is CASSSRTGFEAEQYF. The CDR3 bases are TGCGCCAGCAGCTCTCGGACAGGGTTTGAGGCCGAGCAGTACTTC.

V gene TRBV19 combines with J gene TRBJ2-1; 7 nucleotides agree with TRBD2. J gave up 3 bases and V 8 bases, and 10 bases lay outside the gene matches. Germline V gives CDR1 LNHDA, CDR2 SQIVND (reference sequence). This CDR3 comprises 15 residues. The CDR3 DNA reads as TGTGCCAGTGCTAGTAGCGGGTCCCTCTACAATGAGCAGTTCTTC. Translated: CASASSGSLYNEQFF.

This chain joins TRBV29-1 and TRBJ2-4; D unresolved. This CDR3 spans 12 amino acids. CDR1 and CDR2 from the germline V gene are SQVTM and ANQGSEA. With 4 bases removed from V and 0 bases from J, the gap between germline ends came to 4 bases. The CDR3 region has the DNA TGCAGCGTTGCGGGAGCCAAAAACATTCAGTACTTC. Residues: CSVAGAKNIQYF.

The CDR3 DNA is TGCGCCAGCAGCCCGGACAGGGGCGCCACTGAAGCTTTCTTT. Translated, it gives CASSPDRGATEAFF. The chain uses TRBV5-1 and TRBJ1-1; 9 positions match TRBD1. The CDR3 spans 14 residues. Trimming took 4 bases from V and 4 from J; bases not matched to a gene: 5. Germline V gene data show CDR1 as SGHRS and CDR2 as YFSETQ.

The chain recombines TRBV5-6 with TRBJ2-5, with D tentatively TRBD2 (6 bases). CDR3 size: 14 residues. The ends were cut back, 3 bases at V and 3 bases at J, with 12 bases in the middle. Germline V gene data show CDR1 as SGHDT and CDR2 as YYEEEE. This CDR3 is CASSSMTSEETQYF. For the CDR3, the DNA is TGTGCCAGCAGCTCCATGACTAGTGAAGAGACCCAGTACTTC.

This rearrangement joins TRBV27 to TRBJ1-1; 9 positions agree with TRBD1. The CDR3 is 19 amino acids. Germline V CDR1 and CDR2: MNHEY, SMNVEV (reference sequence). Trimming took 4 bases from V and 1 from J; bases not matched to a gene: 16. CDR3 in amino acids: CASSSINPGQGSSNTEAFF. The CDR3 nucleotides read TGTGCCAGCAGTTCCATCAACCCGGGACAGGGCTCGTCGAACACTGAAGCTTTCTTT.

The chain recombines TRBV10-1 with TRBJ1-1; D not resolved. There are 13 residues in the CDR3. Germline V gene data show CDR1 as WNHNN and CDR2 as SYGVQD (reference sequence). The V gene lost 7 bases and the J gene lost 5 bases, with 14 bases spanning the gap. The CDR3 bases are TGCGCCAGCAAGGAGGTCGGGATGACTGAAGCTTTCTTT. Amino acid sequence: CASKEVGMTEAFF.

The chain carries TRBV27 and TRBJ1-2; 7 positions agree with TRBD1. The ends lost 3 bases at V and 2 bases at J; junction bases unmatched: 12. This CDR3 has 17 amino acids. Germline V gene sequence: CDR1 MNHEY, CDR2 SMNVEV (reference sequence). DNA of the CDR3: TGTGCCAGCAGTTTTTTGCGACAGGGAAGGGGCAACTATGGCTACACCTTC. Encoded protein: CASSFLRQGRGNYGYTF.

V gene TRBV4-3 combines with J gene TRBJ2-2; no definite D call. Germline V CDR1 and CDR2: LGHNA, YSLEER. The CDR3 length is 14 residues. Deletions cut 4 bases from V and 3 bases from J, with 9 bases between. The CDR3 reads CASSRGVDTGELFF. The CDR3 nucleotides read TGCGCCAGCAGCCGAGGAGTAGACACCGGGGAGCTGTTTTTT.

V is TRBV28 and J is TRBJ2-5; 11 bases fit TRBD2. Germline V gene sequence: CDR1 MDHEN, CDR2 SYDVKM. The CDR3 is 17 amino acids. V shed 10 bases and J 3 bases; nucleotides not matched to a gene: 16. The DNA for the CDR3 is TGTGCCACTGGAACGGGGGTAGCGGGAGGGCCAGAAGAGACCCAGTACTTC. It yields the protein CATGTGVAGGPEETQYF.

The chain carries TRBV9 and TRBJ2-7; TRBD1 agrees at 8 bases. CDR3 size: 15 residues. V was clipped by 0 bases and J by 4 bases; unmatched bases: 6. Germline V gives CDR1 SGDLS, CDR2 YYNGEE. This chain's CDR3 is CASSVGGQASYEQYF. DNA of the CDR3: TGTGCCAGCAGCGTAGGGGGACAGGCCTCGTACGAGCAGTACTTC.

The chain couples TRBV7-9 to TRBJ1-1; D gene unclear. V was cut by 2 bases and J by 6 bases, with 4 bases left in between. This CDR3 has 11 amino acids. In germline, CDR1 is SEHNR, CDR2 FQNEAQ (reference sequence). CDR3 sequence: CASSLTAEAFF. The CDR3 DNA sequence: TGTGCCAGCAGCTTAACAGCTGAAGCTTTCTTT.

The rearrangement joins TRBV28 to TRBJ2-3; 9 bases fit TRBD2. The germline gives CDR1 MDHEN, CDR2 SYDVKM. This CDR3 spans 18 amino acids. Losses at the gene ends were 8 bases for V and 5 bases for J; bases not matched to a gene: 20. CDR3 sequence reads: CASLNPRRGREGVDTQYF. CDR3 in DNA: TGTGCCAGCCTCAACCCAAGACGTGGGCGGGAGGGCGTAGATACGCAGTATTTT.

This sequence joins TRBV5-1 and TRBJ2-3; 9 nucleotides agree with TRBD1. The J segment lost 3 bases and the V segment lost 4 bases, leaving 9 bases of the junction unmatched. The germline V gene has CDR1 SGHRS and CDR2 YFSETQ. The CDR3 is made up of 16 amino acids. DNA of the CDR3: TGCGCCAGCAGCATAGGCCGGGGACAGGGTACAGATACGCAGTATTTT. Translated: CASSIGRGQGTDTQYF.

The chain is built from TRBV2 and TRBJ2-3, with 7 bases that match TRBD2. The CDR3 contains 14 residues. CDR1 SNHLY and CDR2 FYNNEI come from the germline V gene. J gave up 2 bases and V 5 bases, and 4 bases lay outside the gene matches. CDR3 region: CASSLAEPTDTQYF. CDR3 DNA: TGTGCCAGCAGTCTAGCGGAACCCACAGATACGCAGTATTTT.

This chain joins TRBV27 and TRBJ2-2; 7 bases line up with TRBD1. The CDR3 runs to 20 residues. V trimming: 1 base; J trimming: 2 bases; junction bases outside the gene matches: 16. Germline values: CDR1 MNHEY, CDR2 SMNVEV (reference sequence). The DNA of the CDR3 is TGTGCCAGCAGTTTATTTTTTAGGCGCGAGACAGGGAATAACACCGGGGAGCTGTTTTTT. Its protein product is CASSLFFRRETGNNTGELFF.

The chain recombines TRBV5-1 with TRBJ2-7; the D gene is possibly TRBD2 (6 bases). Deletions cut 3 bases from V and 6 bases from J, with 19 bases between. This CDR3 is built from 15 residues. Looked up from germline, CDR1 is SGHRS and CDR2 is YFSETQ. CDR3 coding DNA: TGCGCCAGCAGCTCCCGGGCGGGGCTGAAGGGCGAGCAGTACTTC. Translation: CASSSRAGLKGEQYF.

V gene TRBV4-2 combines with J gene TRBJ2-7, with TRBD2 matching over 10 bases. The CDR3 has 16 residues. The V gene's germline CDR1 is LGHNA and CDR2 YNFKEQ. J was trimmed by 6 bases and V by 1 base; bases with no gene match: 9. The CDR3 reads CASSQGVASGSSEQYF. The DNA for the CDR3 is TGTGCCAGCAGCCAAGGGGTCGCTAGCGGGAGTAGCGAGCAGTACTTC.

The chain has TRBV6-4 and TRBJ1-1; D may be TRBD1 (5 bases). V lost 3 bases and J lost 9, with 11 bases in between. Germline-derived CDR1 and CDR2 are MRHNA and SNTAGT. The CDR3 is made up of 12 amino acids. CDR3 coding DNA: TGTGCCAGCAGTGATTTCGGGGGTAAAGCTTTCTTT. Translated, it gives CASSDFGGKAFF.

This chain joins TRBV2 and TRBJ1-1; no firm D call. V was pared by 1 base and J by 4 bases, with 7 bases between. CDR1 SNHLY and CDR2 FYNNEI come from the germline V gene. This CDR3 spans 13 amino acids. The CDR3 DNA reads TGTGCCAGCAGTGAAGTGGAGCTCACTGAAGCTTTCTTT. It is translated as CASSEVELTEAFF.

V and J are TRBV28 and TRBJ1-4; no clear D gene. V lost 4 bases, J lost 4 bases, and 13 bases lay in between. Germline V gives CDR1 MDHEN, CDR2 SYDVKM. The CDR3 extends over 15 amino acids. CDR3 nucleotide sequence: TGTGCCAGCAGTTCCCTCCGAACAGATAATGAAAAACTGTTTTTT. It yields the protein CASSSLRTDNEKLFF.

V usage is TRBV7-9 and J usage is TRBJ2-1, with a weak D call TRBD2 (5 bases). V was trimmed by 6 bases and J by 5 bases, leaving 11 bases between them. This CDR3 is 13 amino acids long. Germline CDR1 SEHNR, CDR2 FQNEAQ (reference sequence). In DNA form, the CDR3 reads TGTGCCAGCAGTTCCAGCGGAGACAATGAGCAGTTCTTC. It encodes CASSSSGDNEQFF.

The chain combines TRBV10-3 with TRBJ2-1; 11 nucleotides match TRBD2. The CDR3 contains 18 residues. After removal of 5 bases from V and 4 bases from J, the junction contained 13 bases not matched to a gene. Per the germline V gene, CDR1 is ENHRY and CDR2 is SYGVKD. CDR3 DNA sequence: TGTGCCATCAGTCAACTAGCGGGAGCCCCCCCTAGGTACAATGAGCAGTTCTTC. This gives the protein CAISQLAGAPPRYNEQFF.

This rearrangement joins TRBV7-9 to TRBJ2-7, with 10 bases fitting TRBD1. The CDR3 is 15 residues long. Germline loops: CDR1 SEHNR, CDR2 FQNEAQ (reference sequence). With V trimmed by 5 bases and J by 9 bases, 13 bases remained unmatched. Here the CDR3 reads CASSPGGTGVVAQYF. The DNA of the CDR3 is TGTGCCAGCAGCCCGGGGGGGACAGGGGTGGTTGCGCAGTACTTC.